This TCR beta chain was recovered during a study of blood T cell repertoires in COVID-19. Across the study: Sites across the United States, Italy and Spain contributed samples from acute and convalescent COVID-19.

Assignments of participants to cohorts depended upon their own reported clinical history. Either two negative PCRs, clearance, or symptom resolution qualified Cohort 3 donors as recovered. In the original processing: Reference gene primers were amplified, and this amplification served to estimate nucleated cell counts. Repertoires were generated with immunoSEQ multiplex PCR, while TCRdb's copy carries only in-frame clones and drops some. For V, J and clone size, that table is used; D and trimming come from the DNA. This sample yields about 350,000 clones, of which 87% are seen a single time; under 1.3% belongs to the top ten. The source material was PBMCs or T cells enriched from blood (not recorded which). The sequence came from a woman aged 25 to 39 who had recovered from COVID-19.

CDR3: CASSFGGVENTEAFF. The CDR3, as DNA: TGCGCCAGCAGCTTCGGAGGGGTAGAGAACACTGAAGCTTTCTTT. V and J are TRBV5-1 and TRBJ1-1, with D maybe TRBD1 (5 bases). The CDR3 extends over 15 amino acids. Germline V gene sequence: CDR1 SGHRS, CDR2 YFSETQ. Trimming left V 2 bases short and J 1 base short, with 12 bases between.